Listed below are T cell receptor beta chains from one sample, sequenced in a study of cytomegalovirus exposure and HLA in healthy donors. Sequencing used immunoSEQ multiplex PCR; TCRdb keeps in-frame clones, though not all of them. The profile shows some 84,000 clones, just over 90% of them singletons. The material sequenced was PBMCs. The origin of the receptors is a young man in good health and CMV-seronegative. Both conserved end residues are part of each CDR3. A D gene is named only where the DNA matches it firmly. A clone size is listed for some rows: how often the clone was seen (once, few, many), or a class if it is expanded.

DNA	CDR3	size	V	D	J
TGCGCCAGCAGCTTGGGTTTTTCTGGGGCGGACACTGAAGCTTTCTTT	CASSLGFSGADTEAFF	NA	TRBV5-1	NA	TRBJ1-1
TGTGCCATCAGTTCCGCAACTAATCAGCCCCAGCATTTT	CAISSATNQPQHF	NA	TRBV10-3	NA	TRBJ1-5
TGTGCCAGCAGGTGGGTCCTAGCGGGAGGGCCTGGAGGTTACAATGAGCAGTTCTTC	CASRWVLAGGPGGYNEQFF	NA	TRBV7-9	TRBD2	TRBJ2-1
TGTGCCAGCAGCTTATCAGGGCAGGTCGGGGAGCTGTTTTTT	CASSLSGQVGELFF	once	TRBV11-2	NA	TRBJ2-2
TGTGCCAGCAGCTTCCCCCTGGACACCCTCAACTATGGCTACACCTTC	CASSFPLDTLNYGYTF	NA	TRBV11-2	NA	TRBJ1-2
TGTGCCAGTAAAGGAAGTACCAGGGGGACAGATACGCAGTATTTT	CASKGSTRGTDTQYF	NA	TRBV19	TRBD1	TRBJ2-3
TGTGCCAGCATCCCGGGACTAGCACCCATCAGAGATGAGCAGTTCTTC	CASIPGLAPIRDEQFF	NA	TRBV2	TRBD2	TRBJ2-1
TGTGCCAGCAGAAGCCTACAGGGGCGTCGGGAGACCCAGTACTTC	CASRSLQGRRETQYF	once	TRBV5-4	TRBD1	TRBJ2-5
TGTGCCAGCAGTTTTTTCCGGACTAGCGGGAGCTACGAGCAGTACTTC	CASSFFRTSGSYEQYF	NA	TRBV28	TRBD2	TRBJ2-7
TGTGCCAGCAGTCGGGGTGATGGCTACACCTTC	CASSRGDGYTF	NA	TRBV6-5	NA	TRBJ1-2
TGTGCCAGCAACCTAGCGGGGGGTGACAATGAGCAGTTCTTC	CASNLAGGDNEQFF	NA	TRBV27	TRBD2	TRBJ2-1
TGCGCCAGCAGCTTAGCGGGGGGGCAGGCGTCCGAGCAGTTCTTC	CASSLAGGQASEQFF	NA	TRBV5-1	TRBD2	TRBJ2-1
TGTGCCAGCAGTATACAGGAGAACACTGAAGCTTTCTTT	CASSIQENTEAFF	NA	TRBV6-4	NA	TRBJ1-1
TGTGCCAGCAGCTTAGTCAGGGGGGACGGCGATGAGCAGTTCTTC	CASSLVRGDGDEQFF	NA	TRBV13	NA	TRBJ2-1
TGTGCCAGCAGTTTATCGTGGCAGGATCCAAACGAGCAGTACTTC	CASSLSWQDPNEQYF	NA	TRBV27	NA	TRBJ2-7
TGTGCCAGCAGTGAAGGGACAGGGGGCTCCTACGAGCAGTACTTC	CASSEGTGGSYEQYF	NA	TRBV6-1	TRBD1	TRBJ2-7
TGTGCCAGCAGCGTACAACAGGGGGCTGACACTGAAGCTTTCTTT	CASSVQQGADTEAFF	NA	TRBV9	TRBD1	TRBJ1-1
TGTGCCAGCAGTGACCGGGGAGTTGACGAGCAGTACTTC	CASSDRGVDEQYF	once	TRBV25-1	NA	TRBJ2-7
TGCGCCAGCAGTGCTATAAGGGGAGATACGCAGTATTTT	CASSAIRGDTQYF	NA	TRBV10-1	NA	TRBJ2-3
TGTGCCAGCAGTTCACTACCGGGACTAGCGGGCTCCTACAATGAGCAGTTCTTC	CASSSLPGLAGSYNEQFF	NA	TRBV27	TRBD2	TRBJ2-1
TGTGCCAGCAGTCTCGGACTGCTGAACACTGAAGCTTTCTTT	CASSLGLLNTEAFF	NA	TRBV28	NA	TRBJ1-1
TGCAGCGCCGTGGGGGGGGACGGAGGATCCACTAGCACAGATACGCAGTATTTT	CSAVGGDGGSTSTDTQYF	NA	TRBV29-1	TRBD2	TRBJ2-3